This T cell receptor (beta chain) was sequenced during a study of T cells in Graves' hyperthyroidism and ophthalmopathy. Study-wide context: Sampling of peripheral blood happened at initial diagnosis, prior to any treatment.

Clinical symptoms, serum thyroxine, TRAb, thyroid ultrasound and orbital computed tomography established diagnosis. Researchers amplified the TCR beta CDR3 regions from RNA transcripts. HTBI primers were the set used in a first-round RT-PCR of the TCR CDR3. TCRdb analysed the multiplex PCR reads with MiXCR anew, one entry per CDR3 protein. In the table there are 400,000 to 450,000 distinct CDR3 sequences, roughly 14% of which are singletons. This clonotype has just a few counts. The clonotype was recovered from a young man with Graves' ophthalmopathy. Sequencing was done on a sample of blood.

The CDR3 bases are TGTGCCAGCAGTTTGCGGCGGGGGGAGGATACTGGGCAGTTCTTC. Translation: CASSLRRGEDTGQFF. The chain uses TRBV6-5 and TRBJ2-1; 8 nucleotides line up with TRBD2. The CDR3 has 15 residues. Germline trimming cut 4 bases from V and 12 bases from J; bases unmatched to any gene: 14. Germline V gene sequence: CDR1 MNHEY, CDR2 SVGAGI.